The source of this T cell receptor beta chain is a study of OX40 agonist ivuxolimab in advanced cancers. CDR3 length: 14 residues. CDR1 is LNHDA, CDR2 SQIVND, per germline (reference sequence). The V and J ends lost 5 bases and 6 bases, in that order; junction bases with no gene match: 5. This clone was recorded once. The data were produced by immunoSEQ multiplex PCR, yet TCRdb's version contains in-frame clones alone and is incomplete. The repertoire holds 91,000 or so clones, approximately 94% seen once, with around 0.17% in the top ten. V is TRBV19 and J is TRBJ2-7; 12 positions match TRBD2. The specimen was CD4+ or CD8+ T cells sorted from blood, collected in a trial of the OX40 agonist ivuxolimab. This clonotype was sampled from an adult with an advanced solid tumor such as melanoma, head and neck, liver or kidney cancer. CDR3 coding DNA: TGTGCCAGTAGTTCAACTAGCGGGAGGATCGAGCAGTACTTC. This translates into CASSSTSGRIEQYF. The full variable domain, completed using reference TRBV19 and TRBJ2-7, is DGGITQSPKYLFRKEGQNVTLSCEQNLNHDAMYWYRQDPGQGLRLIYYSQIVNDFQKGDIAEGYSVSREKKESFPLTVTSAQKNPTAFYLCASSSTSGRIEQYFGPGTRLTVT.